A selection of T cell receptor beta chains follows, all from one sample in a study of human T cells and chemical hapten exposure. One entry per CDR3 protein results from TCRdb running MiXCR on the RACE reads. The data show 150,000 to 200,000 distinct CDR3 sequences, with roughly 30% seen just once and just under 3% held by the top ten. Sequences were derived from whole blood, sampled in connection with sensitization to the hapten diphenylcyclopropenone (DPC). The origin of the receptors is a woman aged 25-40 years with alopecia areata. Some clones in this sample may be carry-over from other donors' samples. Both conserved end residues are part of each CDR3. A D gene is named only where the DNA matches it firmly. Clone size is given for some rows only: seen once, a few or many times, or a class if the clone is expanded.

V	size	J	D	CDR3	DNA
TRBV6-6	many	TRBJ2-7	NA	CASSREKQYF	TGTGCCAGCAGTAGGGAAAAGCAGTACTTC
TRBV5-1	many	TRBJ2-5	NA	CASSLGAGAAQYF	TGCGCCAGCAGCTTGGGGGCAGGGGCGGCCCAGTACTTC
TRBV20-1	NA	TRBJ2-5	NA	CSASSLDQETQYF	TGCAGTGCTAGCTCACTAGACCAAGAGACCCAGTACTTC
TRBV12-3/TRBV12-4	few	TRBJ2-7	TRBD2	CASSLVAGGLSYEQYF	TGTGCCAGCAGTTTAGTAGCGGGAGGCCTCTCCTACGAGCAGTACTTC
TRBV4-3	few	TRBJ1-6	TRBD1	CASSQLGQGSSPLHF	TGCGCCAGCAGCCAATTGGGACAGGGATCTTCACCCCTCCACTTT
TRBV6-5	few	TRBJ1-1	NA	CATTRNTEAFF	TGTGCCACGACGAGGAACACTGAAGCTTTCTTT
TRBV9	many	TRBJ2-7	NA	CASSVDGYSYEQYF	TGTGCCAGCAGCGTAGATGGTTACTCCTACGAGCAGTACTTC
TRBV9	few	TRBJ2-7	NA	CASSVEPTASYEQYF	TGTGCCAGCAGCGTAGAACCGACAGCGTCCTACGAGCAGTACTTC
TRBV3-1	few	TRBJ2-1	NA	CASSPTRLGNEQFF	TGTGCCAGCAGCCCGACTAGGTTGGGCAATGAGCAGTTCTTC
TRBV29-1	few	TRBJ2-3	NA	CSARTVTDTQYF	TGCAGCGCTCGGACAGTTACAGATACGCAGTATTTT
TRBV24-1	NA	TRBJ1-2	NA	CATSKRDVHGYTF	TGTGCCACCAGTAAACGGGACGTTCATGGCTACACCTTC
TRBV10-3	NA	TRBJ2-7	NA	CAISAGVTYGNEQYF	TGTGCCATCAGTGCTGGGGTAACGTATGGAAACGAGCAGTACTTC
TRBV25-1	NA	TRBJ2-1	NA	CASSAPLVGSVSYNEQFF	TGTGCCAGCAGTGCTCCCCTTGTCGGGAGTGTCTCCTACAATGAGCAGTTCTTC
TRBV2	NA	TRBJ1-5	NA	CASSSQGGVSNQPQHF	TGTGCCAGCAGTTCCCAGGGAGGGGTTAGCAATCAGCCCCAGCATTTT
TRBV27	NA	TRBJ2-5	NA	CASSPESGQETQYF	TGTGCCAGCAGTCCCGAGAGCGGGCAAGAGACCCAGTACTTC
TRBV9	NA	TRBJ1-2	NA	CASSVGQNANYGYTF	TGTGCCAGCAGCGTTGGACAAAACGCTAACTATGGCTACACCTTC
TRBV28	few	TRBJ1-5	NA	CASSLASSNQPQHF	TGTGCCAGCAGTTTAGCGAGTAGCAATCAGCCCCAGCATTTT
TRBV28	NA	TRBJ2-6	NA	CASSPLWTAGSGANVLTF	TGTGCCAGCAGTCCCCTTTGGACGGCTGGCTCTGGGGCCAACGTCCTGACTTTC
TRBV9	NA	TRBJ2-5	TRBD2	CASSVGGGPAETQYF	TGTGCCAGCAGCGTTGGGGGAGGGCCTGCAGAGACCCAGTACTTC
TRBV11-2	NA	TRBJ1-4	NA	CASSFSSSGAGTNEKLFF	TGTGCCAGCAGCTTCTCATCCTCAGGGGCAGGGACTAATGAAAAACTGTTTTTT
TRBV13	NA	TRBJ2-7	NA	CASSLGTVSYEQYF	TGTGCCAGCAGCTTAGGGACAGTCTCCTACGAGCAGTACTTC
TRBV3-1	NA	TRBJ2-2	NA	CASSPTRTGELFF	TGTGCCAGCAGTCCTACTAGGACCGGGGAGCTGTTTTTT
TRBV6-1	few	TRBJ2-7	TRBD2	CASRGLAGHYEQYF	TGTGCCAGCAGGGGACTAGCGGGTCACTACGAGCAGTACTTC
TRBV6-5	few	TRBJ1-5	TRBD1	CASRTGVTQPQHF	TGTGCCAGCAGGACAGGGGTGACTCAGCCCCAGCATTTT
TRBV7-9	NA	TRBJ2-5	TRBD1	CASSDDRGQGETQYF	TGTGCCAGCAGCGACGACAGGGGGCAAGGAGAGACCCAGTACTTC
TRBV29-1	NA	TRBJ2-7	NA	CSVGGPYEQYF	TGCAGCGTGGGCGGACCCTACGAGCAGTACTTC
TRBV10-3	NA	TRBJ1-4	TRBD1	CAISRAGTGGEKLFF	TGTGCCATCAGTCGGGCCGGGACAGGGGGTGAAAAACTGTTTTTT
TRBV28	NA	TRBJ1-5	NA	CASSFPRGQPQHF	TGTGCCAGCAGTTTTCCCAGGGGCCAGCCCCAGCATTTT
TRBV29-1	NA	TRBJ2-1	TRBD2	CSTRLAGGPWEQFF	TGCAGCACTCGACTAGCGGGGGGGCCCTGGGAGCAGTTCTTC
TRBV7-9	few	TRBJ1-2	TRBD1	CASSLEEQGAGYTF	TGTGCCAGCAGCTTAGAAGAACAGGGGGCTGGCTACACCTTC
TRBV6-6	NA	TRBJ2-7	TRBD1	CASSPTGGLSYEQYF	TGTGCCAGCAGTCCGACAGGGGGCTTAAGCTACGAGCAGTACTTC
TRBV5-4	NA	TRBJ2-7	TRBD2	CASSLDGIAGYEQYF	TGTGCCAGCAGCCTGGACGGAATAGCGGGGTACGAGCAGTACTTC
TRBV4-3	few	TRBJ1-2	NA	CASSQDLDSRLSDYGYTF	TGCGCCAGCAGCCAAGATCTCGACAGCCGTCTGAGTGACTATGGCTACACCTTC
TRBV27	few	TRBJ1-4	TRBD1	CASKSGDSLNEKLFF	TGTGCCAGCAAGTCGGGGGACAGTCTGAATGAAAAACTGTTTTTT
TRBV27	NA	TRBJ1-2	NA	CASGFTNYGYTF	TGTGCCAGCGGCTTCACTAACTATGGCTACACCTTC
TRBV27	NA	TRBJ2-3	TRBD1	CASSLSWTGLAADTQYF	TGTGCCAGCAGTTTATCCTGGACAGGGCTTGCTGCAGATACGCAGTATTTT
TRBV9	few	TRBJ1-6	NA	CANSVGPGPSGNSPLHF	TGTGCCAACAGCGTAGGACCGGGACCCTCGGGAAATTCACCCCTCCACTTT
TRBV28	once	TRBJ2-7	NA	CASSTGIRSYEQYF	TGTGCCAGCAGCACAGGGATCCGCTCCTACGAGCAGTACTTC
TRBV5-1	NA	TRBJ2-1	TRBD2	CASSQRGGLKNEQFF	TGCGCCAGCAGTCAGCGGGGGGGCCTGAAAAATGAGCAGTTCTTC
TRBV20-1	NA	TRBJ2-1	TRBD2	CSADPGLAGGHTYNEQFF	TGCAGTGCTGATCCGGGACTAGCGGGGGGCCATACCTACAATGAGCAGTTCTTC
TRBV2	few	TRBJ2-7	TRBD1	CASDRTGLFYEQYF	TGTGCCAGCGACAGGACAGGCCTCTTCTACGAGCAGTACTTC
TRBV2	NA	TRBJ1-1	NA	CASISKGSGAFF	TGTGCCAGCATCTCCAAAGGGTCGGGAGCTTTCTTT
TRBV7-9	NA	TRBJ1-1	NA	CASQSGLTLNTEAFF	TGTGCCAGCCAAAGCGGGCTAACTTTGAACACTGAAGCTTTCTTT
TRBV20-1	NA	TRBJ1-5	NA	CSARDEGRSQPQHF	TGCAGTGCTAGAGATGAGGGGAGGAGTCAGCCCCAGCATTTT
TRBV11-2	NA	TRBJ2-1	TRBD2	CASSLVRLAGVSYNEQFF	TGTGCCAGCAGCTTAGTAAGGCTAGCGGGGGTCTCCTACAATGAGCAGTTCTTC
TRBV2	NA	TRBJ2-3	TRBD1	CASSEILGQGQYF	TGTGCCAGCAGTGAAATCCTGGGACAGGGGCAGTATTTT
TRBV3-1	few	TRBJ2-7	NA	CASSLTGTSPGEQYF	TGTGCCAGCAGCCTTACCGGGACCTCGCCGGGGGAGCAGTACTTC
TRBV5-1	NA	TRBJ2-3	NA	CASSLGVAESYTQYF	TGCGCCAGCAGCTTAGGGGTAGCCGAATCTTATACGCAGTATTTT
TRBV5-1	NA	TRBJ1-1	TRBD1	CASRGEGQGKIEAFF	TGCGCCAGCAGGGGAGAAGGACAGGGGAAAATTGAAGCTTTCTTT
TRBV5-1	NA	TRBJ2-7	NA	CASSLASGAEQYF	TGCGCCAGCAGCTTGGCTTCAGGGGCCGAGCAGTACTTC
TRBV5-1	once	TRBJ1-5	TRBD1	CASSSTGGRNQPQHF	TGCGCCAGCAGCTCCACAGGGGGTCGCAATCAGCCCCAGCATTTT
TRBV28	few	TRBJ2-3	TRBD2	CASSVTSGGADTQYF	TGTGCCAGCAGTGTGACTAGCGGGGGGGCCGATACGCAGTATTTT
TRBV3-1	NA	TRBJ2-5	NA	CASSQRQVRGQETQYF	TGTGCCAGCAGCCAACGCCAGGTTAGGGGCCAAGAGACCCAGTACTTC
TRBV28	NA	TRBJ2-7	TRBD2	CASSDPRMRGSLEQYF	TGTGCCAGCAGTGATCCCAGGATGCGGGGGAGCCTCGAGCAGTACTTC
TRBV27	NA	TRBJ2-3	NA	CASREGPASNTQYF	TGTGCCAGCAGGGAGGGCCCGGCGTCGAATACGCAGTATTTT
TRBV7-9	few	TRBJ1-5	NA	CASSLGGLSNQPQHF	TGTGCCAGCAGCTTAGGCGGGTTAAGCAATCAGCCCCAGCATTTT
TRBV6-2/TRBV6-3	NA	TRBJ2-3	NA	CASSWSRGTDTQYF	TGTGCCAGCAGTTGGTCCAGGGGCACAGATACGCAGTATTTT
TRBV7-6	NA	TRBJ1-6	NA	CASSLLWGGNSPLHF	TGTGCCAGCAGCTTACTCTGGGGGGGAAATTCACCCCTCCACTTT